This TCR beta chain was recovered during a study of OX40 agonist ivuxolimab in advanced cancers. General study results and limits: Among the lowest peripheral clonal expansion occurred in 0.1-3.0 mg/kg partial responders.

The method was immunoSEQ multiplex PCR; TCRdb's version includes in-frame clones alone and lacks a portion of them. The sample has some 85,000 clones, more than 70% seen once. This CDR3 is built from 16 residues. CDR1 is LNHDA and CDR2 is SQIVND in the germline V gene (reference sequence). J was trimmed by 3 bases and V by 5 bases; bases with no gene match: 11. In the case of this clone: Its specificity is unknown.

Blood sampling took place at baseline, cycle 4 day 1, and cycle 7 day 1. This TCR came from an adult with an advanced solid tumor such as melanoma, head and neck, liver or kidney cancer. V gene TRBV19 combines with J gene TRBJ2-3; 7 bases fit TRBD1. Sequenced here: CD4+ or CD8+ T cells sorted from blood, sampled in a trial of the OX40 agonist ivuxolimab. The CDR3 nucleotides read TGTGCCAGTAGTCCGAGGGGGCAGGCTCGGACAGATACGCAGTATTTT. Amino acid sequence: CASSPRGQARTDTQYF.